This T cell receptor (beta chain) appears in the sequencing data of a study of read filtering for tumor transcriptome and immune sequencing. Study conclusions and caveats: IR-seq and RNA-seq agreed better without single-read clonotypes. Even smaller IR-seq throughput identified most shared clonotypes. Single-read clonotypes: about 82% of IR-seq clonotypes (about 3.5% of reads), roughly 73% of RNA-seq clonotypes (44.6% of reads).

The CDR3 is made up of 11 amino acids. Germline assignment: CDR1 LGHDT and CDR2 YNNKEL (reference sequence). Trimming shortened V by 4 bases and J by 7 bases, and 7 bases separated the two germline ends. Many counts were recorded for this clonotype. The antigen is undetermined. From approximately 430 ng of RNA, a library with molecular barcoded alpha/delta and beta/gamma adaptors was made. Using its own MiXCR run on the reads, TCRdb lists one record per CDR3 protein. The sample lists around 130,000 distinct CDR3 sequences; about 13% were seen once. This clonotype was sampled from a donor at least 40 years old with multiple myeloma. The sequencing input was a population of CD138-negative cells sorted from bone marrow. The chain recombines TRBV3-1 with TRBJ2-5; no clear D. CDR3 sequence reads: CASSLEATQYF. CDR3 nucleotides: TGTGCCAGCAGCCTAGAGGCGACCCAGTACTTC.